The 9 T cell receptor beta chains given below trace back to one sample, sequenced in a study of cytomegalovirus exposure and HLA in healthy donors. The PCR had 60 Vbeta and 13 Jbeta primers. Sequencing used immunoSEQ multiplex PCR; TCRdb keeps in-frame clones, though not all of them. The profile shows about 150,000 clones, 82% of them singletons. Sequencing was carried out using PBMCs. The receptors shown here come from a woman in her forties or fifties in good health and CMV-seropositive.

CDR3 DNA sequence: TGCGCCAGCAGCCAGAGTCCCCCAGATACGCAGTATTTT. It yields the protein CASSQSPPDTQYF. The chain uses TRBV4-1 and TRBJ2-3, with D unresolved. The CDR3 runs to 13 residues. Between the trimmed V and J ends, which lost 3 bases and 4 bases, there was a span of 8 bases. Germline loops: CDR1 MGHRA, CDR2 YSYEKL.

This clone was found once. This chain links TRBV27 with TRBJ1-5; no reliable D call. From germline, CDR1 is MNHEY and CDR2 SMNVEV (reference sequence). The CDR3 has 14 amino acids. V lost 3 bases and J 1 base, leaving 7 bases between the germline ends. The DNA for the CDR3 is TGTGCCAGCAGTTTCGTGGCCAGCAATCAGCCCCAGCATTTT. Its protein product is CASSFVASNQPQHF.

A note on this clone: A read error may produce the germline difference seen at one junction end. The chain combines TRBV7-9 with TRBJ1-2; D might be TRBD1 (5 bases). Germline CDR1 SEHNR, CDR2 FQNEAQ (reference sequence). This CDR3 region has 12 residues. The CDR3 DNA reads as TGTTCCAGCAGCTTAGTCGGGGGTGGCTACACCTTC. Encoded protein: CSSSLVGGGYTF.

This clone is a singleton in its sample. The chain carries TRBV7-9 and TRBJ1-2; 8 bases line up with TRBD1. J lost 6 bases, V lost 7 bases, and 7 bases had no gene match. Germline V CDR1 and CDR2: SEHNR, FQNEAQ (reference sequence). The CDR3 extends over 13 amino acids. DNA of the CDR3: TGTGCCAGCAACAGGGGGGGGCGGGATGGCTACACCTTC. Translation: CASNRGGRDGYTF.

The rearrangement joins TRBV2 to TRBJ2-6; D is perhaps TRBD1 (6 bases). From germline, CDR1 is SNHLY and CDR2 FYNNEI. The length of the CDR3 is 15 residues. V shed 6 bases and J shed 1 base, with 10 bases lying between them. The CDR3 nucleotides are TGTGCCAGCAGGATACAGGGTTCTGGGGCCAACGTCCTGACTTTC. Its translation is CASRIQGSGANVLTF.

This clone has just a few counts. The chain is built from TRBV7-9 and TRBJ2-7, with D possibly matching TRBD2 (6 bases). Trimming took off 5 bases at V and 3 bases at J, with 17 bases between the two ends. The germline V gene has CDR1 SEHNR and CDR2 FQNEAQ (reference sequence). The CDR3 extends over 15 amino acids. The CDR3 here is CASSPRRGGFYEQYF. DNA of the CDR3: TGTGCCAGCAGCCCCCGACGTGGGGGGTTCTACGAGCAGTACTTC.

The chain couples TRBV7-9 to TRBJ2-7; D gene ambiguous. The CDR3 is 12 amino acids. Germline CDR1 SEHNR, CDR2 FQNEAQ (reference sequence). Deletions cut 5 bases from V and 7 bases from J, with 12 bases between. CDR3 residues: CASSRRVGEQYF. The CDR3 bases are TGTGCCAGCAGCCGTCGGGTTGGGGAGCAGTACTTC.

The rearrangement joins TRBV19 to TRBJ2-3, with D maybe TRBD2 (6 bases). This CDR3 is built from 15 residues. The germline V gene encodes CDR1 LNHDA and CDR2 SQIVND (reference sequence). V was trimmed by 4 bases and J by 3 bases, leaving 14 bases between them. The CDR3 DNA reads TGTGCCAGTAGTACCTACTCCGGGGGTACAGATACGCAGTATTTT. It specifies CASSTYSGGTDTQYF.

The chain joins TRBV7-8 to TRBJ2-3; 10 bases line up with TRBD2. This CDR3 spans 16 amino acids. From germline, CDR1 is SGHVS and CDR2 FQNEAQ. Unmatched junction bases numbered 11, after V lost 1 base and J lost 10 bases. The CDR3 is CASSLEAGGLRGSQYF. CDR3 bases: TGTGCCAGCAGCTTAGAAGCGGGGGGGCTCCGAGGGTCGCAGTATTTT.